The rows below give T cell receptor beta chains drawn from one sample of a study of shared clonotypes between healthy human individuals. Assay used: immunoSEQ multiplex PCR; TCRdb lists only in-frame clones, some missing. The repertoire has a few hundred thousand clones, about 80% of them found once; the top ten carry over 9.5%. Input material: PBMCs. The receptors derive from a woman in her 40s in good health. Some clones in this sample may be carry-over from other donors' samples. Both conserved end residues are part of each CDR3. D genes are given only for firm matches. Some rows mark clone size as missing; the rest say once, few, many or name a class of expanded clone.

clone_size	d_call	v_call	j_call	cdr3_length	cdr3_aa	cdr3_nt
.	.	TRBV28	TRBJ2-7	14	CASRPSRGTREQYF	TGTGCCAGCAGACCCAGTAGGGGGACGCGAGAGCAGTACTTC
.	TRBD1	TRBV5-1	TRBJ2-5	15	CASSLITGGQETQYF	TGCGCCAGCAGCTTGATTACAGGGGGCCAGGAGACCCAGTACTTC
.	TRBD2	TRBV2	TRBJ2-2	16	CASRGGAGGYTGELFF	TGTGCCAGCCGAGGCGGGGCGGGAGGGTATACCGGGGAGCTGTTTTTT
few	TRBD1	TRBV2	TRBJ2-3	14	CASRPGQGTDTQYF	TGTGCCAGCAGACCAGGACAGGGCACAGATACGCAGTATTTT
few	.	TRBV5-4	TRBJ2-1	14	CASSLRNQYNEQFF	TGTGCCAGCAGCCTGAGAAACCAATACAATGAGCAGTTCTTC
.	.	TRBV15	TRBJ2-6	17	CATSRRQLTSGANVLTF	TGTGCCACCAGCAGAAGACAGCTAACTTCTGGGGCCAACGTCCTGACTTTC
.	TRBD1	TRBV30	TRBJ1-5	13	CAWSLTGVQPQHF	TGTGCCTGGAGTTTGACAGGGGTACAGCCCCAGCATTTT
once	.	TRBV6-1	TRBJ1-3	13	CASSVPLFRTIYF	TGTGCCAGCAGTGTCCCCCTGTTCCGGACCATATATTTT
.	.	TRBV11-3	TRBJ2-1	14	CASSLDSEYNEQFF	TGTGCCAGCAGCTTAGATTCGGAGTACAATGAGCAGTTCTTC
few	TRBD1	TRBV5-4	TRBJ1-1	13	CASSWDRNTEAFF	TGTGCCAGCAGCTGGGACAGGAACACTGAAGCTTTCTTT
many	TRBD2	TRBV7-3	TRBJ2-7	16	CASSLSGGRPSYEQYF	TGTGCCAGCAGCTTAAGCGGCGGGAGGCCTTCCTACGAGCAGTACTTC
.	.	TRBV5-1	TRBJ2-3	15	CASSLQDKRTDTQYF	TGCGCCAGCAGCTTGCAGGACAAACGCACAGATACGCAGTATTTT
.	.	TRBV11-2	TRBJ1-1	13	CASSLQGFTEAFF	TGTGCCAGCAGCTTGCAGGGGTTCACTGAAGCTTTCTTT
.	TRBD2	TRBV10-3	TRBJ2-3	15	CAISSSRRETDTQYF	TGTGCCATCAGTTCTTCCCGGCGGGAGACAGATACGCAGTATTTT
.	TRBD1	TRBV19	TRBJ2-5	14	CASKKDRRQETQYF	TGTGCCAGTAAGAAGGACAGGAGGCAAGAGACCCAGTACTTC
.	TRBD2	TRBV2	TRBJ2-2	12	CASRAGSGELFF	TGTGCCAGCAGAGCGGGGTCCGGGGAGCTGTTTTTT
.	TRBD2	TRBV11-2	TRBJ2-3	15	CASSRTGGPTDTQYF	TGTGCCAGCAGCCGAACGGGAGGCCCGACAGATACGCAGTATTTT
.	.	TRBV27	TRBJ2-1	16	CASSLRSQDPHNEQFF	TGTGCCAGCAGTTTAAGGAGTCAGGACCCCCACAATGAGCAGTTCTTC
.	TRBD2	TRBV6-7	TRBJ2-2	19	CASSYPFSASGTNTGELFF	TGTGCCAGCAGCTATCCTTTCTCTGCTAGCGGTACGAACACCGGGGAGCTGTTTTTT